This T cell receptor (beta chain) derives from a study of tumor and adjacent non-tumor tissue in lung cancer. The library came from three nested PCR rounds adapted from ARM-PCR protocols. TCRdb re-analysed the multiplex PCR reads in MiXCR, keeping a single row per CDR3 protein. Counted here are about 110,000 distinct CDR3 sequences, 84% occurring once; the ten biggest clones make up 20% to 25%. This sample's RNA came from whole unsorted tissue. The length of the CDR3 is 16 residues. As concerns this clonotype: Mismatch with germline at one junction end may stem from a read error.

The TCR was taken from a man aged 65-85 years with non-small cell lung cancer. V gene TRBV12-3 or TRBV12-4 combines with J gene TRBJ2-7; TRBD2 agrees at 8 bases. Sequencing used lung tumor tissue. The DNA of the CDR3 is TGTGCCAGCAGCCCCCATGCGGGGGGAGACTCCTACGAGCTGTACTTC. Its translation is CASSPHAGGDSYELYF.